This TCR beta chain derives from a study of CD8+ T cells in alopecia areata (dated by TCRdb to 2017 to 2018). As for the study more broadly: The treated patients, all with moderate-to-severe alopecia areata, were enrolled in an open-label pilot trial of oral tofacitinib given at 5 to 10 mg twice daily. Tofacitinib was given for 6 to 18 months, followed by 6 months of follow-up off drug to assess delayed response and recurrence. In treated patients, disease severity was measured using the SALT score, which gives the percentage of scalp surface area affected. In both human patients and the C3H/HeJ mouse model, the study applied high-throughput TCRbeta sequencing to look at T cell clonal expansion in alopecia areata. Human TCRbeta sequencing covered scalp tissue and sorted CD4+ and CD8+ peripheral blood T cells from patchy and totalis/universalis alopecia areata patients and healthy controls. Biopsies were taken from tofacitinib-treated patients at baseline and at 4 and 24 weeks of treatment, and a later scalp biopsy was taken in several of the tofacitinib-treated patients. Clonality in the scalp was compared among normal scalp (n=4), patchy alopecia areata scalp (n=8), and alopecia totalis/universalis scalp (n=8). The RNA source kit depended on sample type: the PAXgene miRNA kit for fixed scalp, the miRNeasy kit for PBMCs, and the RNeasy kit for mouse skin. TCRbeta CDR3 regions were amplified by immunoSEQ multiplex PCR using 35 Vbeta forward and 13 Jbeta reverse primers. Study-wide findings and limitations: Because the treated cohort was small and had only one nonresponder, larger studies are needed to examine links between baseline CD8+ expansion and response. During tofacitinib treatment, many expanded lesional clones remained in scalp and blood, and this persistence may partly explain relapse after treatment is stopped. Higher clonality and more expanded CD8+ clones were observed in lesional scalp than in normal scalp, particularly in alopecia totalis/universalis, a finding suggestive of antigenic drive. TCR sequences shared between patients were less clear than in mice, possibly partly because of HLA diversity in the patient population. Tofacitinib significantly decreased scalp clonality and the number of expanded CD8+ clones among the top 100 scalp clones. Unlike mouse skin, which is dominated by gammadelta T cells, normal human skin has resident alphabeta T cells that are also sequenced, and this complicates analysis of the scalp TCR repertoire.

The library was made by the immunoSEQ multiplex PCR assay. For TCR sequencing, RNA was extracted from every sample and reverse transcribed into cDNA to serve as template. SuperScript III was used for first-strand cDNA synthesis, primed with a 2:1 mix of oligo-dT and random hexamers. A synthetic immune receptor repertoire was used to measure amplification bias, and any remaining bias was corrected computationally. The authors' analysis ran thus. Raw reads were preprocessed to remove errors, and CDR3 was defined by IMGT conventions from the conserved cysteine to phenylalanine. Clonality was computed by normalizing Shannon entropy by log2 of the number of productive unique TCRs and subtracting the result from 1. Whether scalp clones were CD4 or CD8 was inferred by matching scalp TCRbeta sequences against CD4 and CD8 repertoires sorted from blood. Here the immuneACCESS table is served through TCRdb, limited to in-frame sequences with V and J called. Missing clones are a known gap in these copies; in checked studies unresolved V genes cover under half, and the rest lacks a known reason. V, J and clone size are those of that table, while D and trimming were read from the DNA. A total of roughly 220,000 clones appear in this sample, 30% to 40% of them only once. The top ten clones comprise 0.48% of the sample.

From a lookup of the germline V gene (reference sequence), CDR1 and CDR2 are GTSNPN and SVGIG. Including cysteine and phenylalanine, the CDR3 has 15 amino acids. The kept DNA is CDR3 alone, 45 bases in frame from the first base. V gives up 0 bases and J gives up 0 bases, and the segment between their germline ends measures 9 bases. Comment on this clone: The specificity of this receptor is unknown. The sample holds no much larger clone one base away, and base qualities are not on file.

According to the study, the label for this sample's treatment or condition signals: oral pan-JAK inhibitor, 5-10 mg twice daily. Lesional scalp punch biopsies and peripheral blood were obtained from alopecia areata patients. PBMCs were isolated by density centrifugation and stained for CD3, CD4 and CD8, and CD4+ and CD8+ T cells were sorted on a FACSAria. The receptor chain draws on TRBV30 and TRBJ1-3, with the identity of the D gene unclear. The origin of this receptor is a human donor with alopecia areata. The sample here was CD4+ T cells sorted from blood, taken at roughly week 30, from a patient treated with tofacitinib. The sequenced DNA is TGTGCCTGGAGTGTGACGTGGGGCTCTGGAAACACCATATATTTT. It encodes CAWSVTWGSGNTIYF.